This TCR beta chain was sequenced during a study of cytomegalovirus exposure and HLA in healthy donors. Study information: A subsequent analysis reported that the roughly 120 validation repertoires were produced on the same platform that had also been used for the roughly 670 first-cohort repertoires.

Overall study results and limits: The study designated 164 TCR beta chains cytomegalovirus-associated.

About this clone itself: As yet, its antigen is unknown.

The data were produced by immunoSEQ multiplex PCR, yet TCRdb's version contains in-frame clones alone and is incomplete. The sample records approximately 110,000 clones, roughly 90% being singletons. This CDR3 has 18 residues. The V gene's germline CDR1 is SGHTS and CDR2 YDEGEE. V dropped 0 bases and J dropped 2 bases, with 18 bases sitting between them. The receptor was derived from a woman aged 18-29 years in good health and CMV-seronegative. The sequenced sample was PBMCs. J is TRBJ1-3 and V is TRBV5-8, with TRBD1 as a possible D gene (5 bases). The CDR3 is CASSLVQVSGGAGNTIYF. The CDR3 nucleotides read TGTGCCAGCAGCTTGGTACAGGTCTCGGGTGGCGCTGGAAACACCATATATTTT.